Sequencing of this TCR beta chain was carried out in a study of Graves' ophthalmopathy and Graves' hyperthyroidism. The CDR3 has 18 residues. Germline V CDR1 and CDR2: LNHDA, SQIVND (reference sequence). Trimming took 7 bases from V and 0 from J, leaving 19 bases between them. Investigators amplified TCR beta CDR3 regions from RNA transcripts. A first-round RT-PCR used HTBI primers, followed by a second-round multiplex PCR. From the multiplex PCR reads, TCRdb called clonotypes with MiXCR, one entry per CDR3 protein. Among about 1.2 million distinct CDR3 sequences listed, less than 45% were seen once. Sample: peripheral blood or thyroid tissue (not recorded which). The sequence was collected from an adult man with Graves' hyperthyroidism. V is TRBV19 and J is TRBJ2-6; tentative D call: TRBD1 (5 bases). The CDR3 nucleotides are TGTGCCAGTACCAAAGACGACAGTTTCCCCTCTGGGGCCAACGTCCTGACTTTC. As protein: CASTKDDSFPSGANVLTF.